The T cell receptor beta chain under discussion was sequenced for a study of identical twins. This CDR3 region has 16 residues. V was pared by 2 bases and J by 8 bases, with 16 bases between. Per the germline V gene, CDR1 is LGHNA and CDR2 is YSLEER. This clonotype was counted between two and nine times. TCRdb called the 5' RACE reads again in MiXCR, with one record for every CDR3 protein. The sample lists about 570,000 distinct CDR3 sequences, around a tenth occurring once. This same sample was also taken into another study, of yellow fever vaccine responses in identical twins.

This chain connects TRBV4-3 to TRBJ1-6; possibly TRBD1 for D (5 bases). The material sequenced was PBMCs. The receptor was isolated from a woman aged 18-29 years in good health. The CDR3 sequence is CASSQRIRGTHSPLHF. For the CDR3, the DNA is TGCGCCAGCAGCCAACGCATAAGGGGAACTCATTCACCCCTCCACTTT.